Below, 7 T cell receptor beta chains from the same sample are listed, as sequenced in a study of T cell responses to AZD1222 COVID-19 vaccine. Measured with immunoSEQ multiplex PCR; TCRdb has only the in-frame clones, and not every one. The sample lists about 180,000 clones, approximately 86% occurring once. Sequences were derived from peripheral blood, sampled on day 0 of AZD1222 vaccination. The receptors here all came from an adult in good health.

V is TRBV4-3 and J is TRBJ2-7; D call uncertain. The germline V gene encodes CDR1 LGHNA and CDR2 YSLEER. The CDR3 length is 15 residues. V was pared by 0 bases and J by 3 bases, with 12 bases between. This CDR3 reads CASSQDYGQNYEQYF. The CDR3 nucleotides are TGCGCCAGCAGCCAAGATTATGGGCAAAACTACGAGCAGTACTTC.

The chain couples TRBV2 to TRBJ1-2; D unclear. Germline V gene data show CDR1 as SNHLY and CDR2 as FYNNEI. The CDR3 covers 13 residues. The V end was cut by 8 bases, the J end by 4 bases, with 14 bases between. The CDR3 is CASPDPGGYGYTF. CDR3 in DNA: TGTGCCAGCCCTGACCCGGGCGGCTATGGCTACACCTTC.

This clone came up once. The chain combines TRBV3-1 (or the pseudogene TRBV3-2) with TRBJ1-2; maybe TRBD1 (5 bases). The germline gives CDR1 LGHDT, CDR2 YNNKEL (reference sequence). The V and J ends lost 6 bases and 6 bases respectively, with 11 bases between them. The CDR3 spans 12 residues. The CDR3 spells CASSLRDNGYTF. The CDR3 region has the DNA TGTGCCAGCAGTCTCAGGGATAATGGCTACACCTTC.

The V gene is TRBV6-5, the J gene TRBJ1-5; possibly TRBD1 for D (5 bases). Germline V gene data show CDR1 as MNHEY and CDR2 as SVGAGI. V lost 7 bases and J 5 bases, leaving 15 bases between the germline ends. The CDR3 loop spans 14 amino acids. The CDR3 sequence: CASKPGGTDQPQHF. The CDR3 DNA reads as TGTGCCAGCAAACCCGGGGGAACGGATCAGCCCCAGCATTTT.

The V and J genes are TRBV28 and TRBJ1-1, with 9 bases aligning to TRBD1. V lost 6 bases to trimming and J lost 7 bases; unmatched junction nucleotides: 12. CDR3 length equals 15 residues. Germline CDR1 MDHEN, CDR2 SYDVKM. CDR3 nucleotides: TGTGCCAGCAGCCAAACAGGGGGCCGGACTGTTGAAGCTTTCTTT. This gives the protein CASSQTGGRTVEAFF. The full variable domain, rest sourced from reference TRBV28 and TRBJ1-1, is DVKVTQSSRYLVKRTGEKVFLECVQDMDHENMFWYRQDPGLGLRLIYFSYDVKMKEKGDIPEGYSVSREKKERFSLILESASTNQTSMYLCASSQTGGRTVEAFFGQGTRLTVV.

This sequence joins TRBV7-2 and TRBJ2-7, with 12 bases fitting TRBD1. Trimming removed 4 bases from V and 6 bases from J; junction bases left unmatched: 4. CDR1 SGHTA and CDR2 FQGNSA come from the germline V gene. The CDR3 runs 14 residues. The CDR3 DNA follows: TGTGCCAGCAGCTCGCCGGGACAGGGGGCCGAGCAGTACTTC. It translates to CASSSPGQGAEQYF.

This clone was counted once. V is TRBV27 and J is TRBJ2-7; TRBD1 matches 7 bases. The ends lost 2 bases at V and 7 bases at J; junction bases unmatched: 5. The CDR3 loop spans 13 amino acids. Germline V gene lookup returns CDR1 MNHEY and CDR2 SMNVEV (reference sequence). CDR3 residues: CASSLIGGREQYF. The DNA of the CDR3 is TGTGCCAGCAGTTTAATAGGGGGCAGGGAGCAGTACTTC.